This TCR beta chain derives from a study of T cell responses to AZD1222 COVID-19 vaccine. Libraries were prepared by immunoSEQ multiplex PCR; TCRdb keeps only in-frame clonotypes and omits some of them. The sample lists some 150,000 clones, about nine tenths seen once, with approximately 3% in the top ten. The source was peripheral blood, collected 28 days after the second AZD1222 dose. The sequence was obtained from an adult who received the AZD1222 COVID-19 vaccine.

The chain's CDR3 is CASSVRGQPSYEQYF. DNA of the CDR3: TGTGCCAGCAGTGTAAGGGGGCAACCCTCCTACGAGCAGTACTTC. V and J are TRBV25-1 and TRBJ2-7; TRBD1 matches at 7 bases. Losses at the gene ends were 4 bases for V and 0 bases for J; bases not matched to a gene: 6. The CDR3 sequence is 15 residues long. Germline CDR1 and CDR2: MGHDK and SYGVNS.